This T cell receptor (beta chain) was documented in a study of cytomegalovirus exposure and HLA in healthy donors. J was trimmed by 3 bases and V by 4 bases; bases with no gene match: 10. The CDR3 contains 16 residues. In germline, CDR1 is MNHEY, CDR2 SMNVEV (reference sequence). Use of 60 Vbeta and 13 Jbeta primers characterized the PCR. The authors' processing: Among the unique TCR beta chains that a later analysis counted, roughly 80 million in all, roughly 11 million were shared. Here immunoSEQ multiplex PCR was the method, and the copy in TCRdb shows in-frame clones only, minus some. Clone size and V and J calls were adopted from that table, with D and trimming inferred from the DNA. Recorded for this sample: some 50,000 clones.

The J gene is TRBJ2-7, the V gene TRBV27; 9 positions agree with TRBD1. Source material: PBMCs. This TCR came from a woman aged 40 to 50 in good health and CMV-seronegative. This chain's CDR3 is CASSSYRGRGGYEQYF. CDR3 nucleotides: TGTGCCAGCAGTTCTTACAGGGGGCGAGGGGGCTACGAGCAGTACTTC.